A selection of T cell receptor beta chains follows, all from one sample in a study of technical replicates of blood from a few donors. The method was immunoSEQ multiplex PCR; TCRdb's version includes in-frame clones alone and lacks a portion of them. The data hold 85,000 to 100,000 clones, with around 96% observed a single time. Source material: T cells isolated from PBMCs. The receptors originated from a human donor in good health. Each CDR3 is given with its conserved first and last residue.

j_gene	v_gene	CDR3aa
TRBJ1-2	TRBV4-1	CASSQNDRENGYTF
TRBJ2-7	TRBV7-9	CASMWQGLGYEQYF
TRBJ1-3	TRBV4-1	CASSQRRYSGNTIYF
TRBJ2-3	TRBV28	CASTRQGKDTQYF
TRBJ2-5	TRBV11-3	CASSLAHTGTSGRWVETQYF
TRBJ1-2	TRBV27	CASGNHVRGGYTF
TRBJ2-7	TRBV28	CASSLRQGEQYF
TRBJ1-2	TRBV10-3	CAISEVGGNYGYTF
TRBJ1-1	TRBV7-9	CASSLDRGAFF
TRBJ2-5	TRBV27	CASSLFRTGEAQETQYF
TRBJ1-1	TRBV27	CASSFVGTGDMNTEAFF
TRBJ2-1	TRBV9	CASSVEPNEQFF
TRBJ2-3	TRBV28	CASSIIADTQYF
TRBJ2-3	TRBV30	CAWRKGLFGTGATARTDTQYF
TRBJ2-1	TRBV5-6	CASSLTSGRFRNEQFF
TRBJ2-7	TRBV6-1	CASSGQGSTYEQYF
TRBJ2-3	TRBV6-1	CASSVLAGTQYF
TRBJ2-7	TRBV21-1	CASSPLGTSSYEQYF
TRBJ2-1	TRBV29-1	CSVETLKEQFF
TRBJ2-3	TRBV5-1	CASSLAGHPSSTDTQYF
TRBJ1-3	TRBV14	CASSPGTGGNTIYF
TRBJ2-7	TRBV7-9	CASSLTPGSTSYEQYF
TRBJ1-5	TRBV7-3	CASVSGMNNQPQHF
TRBJ2-1	TRBV27	CASSLSGGAYNEQFF
TRBJ1-1	TRBV5-4	CASSSQGTEAFF
TRBJ2-3	TRBV6-6	CASSYLGPSTDTQYF
TRBJ1-1	TRBV18	CASSPYGGALNTEAFF
TRBJ1-2	TRBV11-2	CASSLVAGDDGYTF
TRBJ1-1	TRBV7-2	CASSSGIATFMNTEAFF
TRBJ1-2	TRBV27	CASSLSTGSGYTF
TRBJ2-7	TRBV9	CASSPWTGLADSYEQYF
TRBJ2-5	TRBV28	CASSGSVGTQYF
TRBJ2-7	TRBV6-1	CASSGGNSYEQYF
TRBJ2-7	TRBV13	CASSPRAGRGGYEQYF
TRBJ2-4	TRBV4-1	CASSQGLINIQYF
TRBJ2-3	TRBV6-4	CASRVRPLSTDTQYF
TRBJ2-4	TRBV9	CASSVDRGNIQYF
TRBJ2-1	TRBV19	CASSPRYLAGVGEDEQFF
TRBJ2-7	TRBV10-3	CAISEYTEGTGPYEQYF
TRBJ2-2	TRBV18	CASSSTGEGGTGELFF